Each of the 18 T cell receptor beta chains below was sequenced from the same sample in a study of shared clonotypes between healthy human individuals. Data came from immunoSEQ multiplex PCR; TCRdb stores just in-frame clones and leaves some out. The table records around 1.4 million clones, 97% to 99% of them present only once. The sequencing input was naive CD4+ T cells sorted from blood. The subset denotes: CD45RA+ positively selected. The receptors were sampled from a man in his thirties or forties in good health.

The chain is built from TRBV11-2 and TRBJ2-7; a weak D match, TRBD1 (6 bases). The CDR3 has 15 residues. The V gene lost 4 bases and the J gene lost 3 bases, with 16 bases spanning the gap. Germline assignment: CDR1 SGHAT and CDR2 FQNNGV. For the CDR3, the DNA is TGTGCCAGCAGCTCCTACCCGGGACAAAACTACGAGCAGTACTTC. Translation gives CASSSYPGQNYEQYF.

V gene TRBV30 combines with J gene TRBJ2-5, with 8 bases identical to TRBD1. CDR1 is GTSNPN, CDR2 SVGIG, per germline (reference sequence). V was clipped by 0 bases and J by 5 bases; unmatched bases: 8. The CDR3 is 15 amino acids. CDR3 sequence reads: CAWSVQQGAWETQYF. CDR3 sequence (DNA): TGTGCCTGGAGTGTACAGCAGGGGGCGTGGGAGACCCAGTACTTC.

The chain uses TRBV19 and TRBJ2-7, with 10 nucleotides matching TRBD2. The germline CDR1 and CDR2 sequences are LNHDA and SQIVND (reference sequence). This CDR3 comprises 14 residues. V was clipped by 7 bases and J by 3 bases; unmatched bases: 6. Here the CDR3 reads CASTPASGSYEQYF. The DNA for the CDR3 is TGTGCCAGTACCCCGGCTAGCGGGAGCTACGAGCAGTACTTC.

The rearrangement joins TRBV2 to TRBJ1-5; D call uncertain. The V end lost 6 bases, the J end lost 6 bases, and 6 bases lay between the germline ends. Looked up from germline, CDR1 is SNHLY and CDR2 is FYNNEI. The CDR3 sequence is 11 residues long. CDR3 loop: CASSYGQPQHF. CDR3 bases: TGTGCCAGCAGCTACGGTCAGCCCCAGCATTTT.

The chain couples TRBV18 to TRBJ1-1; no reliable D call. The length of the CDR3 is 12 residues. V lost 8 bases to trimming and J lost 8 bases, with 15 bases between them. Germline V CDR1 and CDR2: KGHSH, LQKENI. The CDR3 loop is CASRAVLGEAFF. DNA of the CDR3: TGTGCCAGCAGGGCGGTCCTGGGAGAAGCTTTCTTT.

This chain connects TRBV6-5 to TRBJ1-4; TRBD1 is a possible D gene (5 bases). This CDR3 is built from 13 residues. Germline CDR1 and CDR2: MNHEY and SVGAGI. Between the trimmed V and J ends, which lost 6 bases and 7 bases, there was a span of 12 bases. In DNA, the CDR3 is TGTGCCAGCAGAAACGGAGGGGTTGAAAAACTGTTTTTT. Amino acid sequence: CASRNGGVEKLFF.

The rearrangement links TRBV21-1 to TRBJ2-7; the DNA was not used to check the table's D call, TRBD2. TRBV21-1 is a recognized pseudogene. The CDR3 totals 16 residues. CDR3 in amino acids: CASNQLPGLLTYEQYF. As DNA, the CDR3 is TGTGCCAGCAATCAACTCCCGGGACTCCTGACCTACGAGCAGTACTTC.

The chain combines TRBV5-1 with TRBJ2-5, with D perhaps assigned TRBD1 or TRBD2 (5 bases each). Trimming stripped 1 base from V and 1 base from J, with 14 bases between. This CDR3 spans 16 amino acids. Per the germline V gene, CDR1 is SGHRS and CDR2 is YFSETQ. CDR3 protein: CASSLTGPRPQETQYF. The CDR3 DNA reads TGCGCCAGCAGCTTGACGGGACCTAGACCCCAAGAGACCCAGTACTTC.

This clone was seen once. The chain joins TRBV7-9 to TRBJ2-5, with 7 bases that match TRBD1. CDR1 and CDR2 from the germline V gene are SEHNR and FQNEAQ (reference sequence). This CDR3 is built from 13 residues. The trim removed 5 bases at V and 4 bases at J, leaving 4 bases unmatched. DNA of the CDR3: TGTGCCAGCAGCCCAGGGGGACGAGAGACCCAGTACTTC. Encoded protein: CASSPGGRETQYF.

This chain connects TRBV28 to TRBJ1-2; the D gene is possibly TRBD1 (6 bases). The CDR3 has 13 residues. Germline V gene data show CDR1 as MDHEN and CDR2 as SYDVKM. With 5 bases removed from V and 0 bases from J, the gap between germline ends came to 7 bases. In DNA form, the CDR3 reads TGTGCCAGCAGTACAGGGACTAACTATGGCTACACCTTC. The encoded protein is CASSTGTNYGYTF.

CDR3 coding DNA: TGTGCCTGGAGTGTACGGGGTCCCCTAGCGATGAACACTGAAGCTTTCTTT. Translating gives CAWSVRGPLAMNTEAFF. The rearrangement uses TRBV30 and TRBJ1-1; D ambiguous. Germline loops: CDR1 GTSNPN, CDR2 SVGIG (reference sequence). The CDR3 consists of 17 residues. The V and J ends lost 0 bases and 0 bases respectively, with 17 bases between them.

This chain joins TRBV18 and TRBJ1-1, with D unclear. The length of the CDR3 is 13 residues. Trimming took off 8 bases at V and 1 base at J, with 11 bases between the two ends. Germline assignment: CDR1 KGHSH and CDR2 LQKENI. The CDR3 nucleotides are TGTGCCAGCCAGTTTGACCCGAACACTGAAGCTTTCTTT. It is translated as CASQFDPNTEAFF.

CDR3 protein: CASSELEANEQFF. As DNA, the CDR3 is TGCGCCAGCAGCGAGCTAGAGGCCAATGAGCAGTTCTTC. The chain has TRBV5-1 and TRBJ2-1; no clear D gene. The CDR3 consists of 13 residues. The germline V and J ends were trimmed by 4 bases and 6 bases, with 11 bases remaining between them. From germline, CDR1 is SGHRS and CDR2 YFSETQ. Full variable domain (missing parts from reference TRBV5-1 and TRBJ2-1): KAGVTQTPRYLIKTRGQQVTLSCSPISGHRSVSWYQQTPGQGLQFLFEYFSETQRNKGNFPGRFSGRQFSNSRSEMNVSTLELGDSALYLCASSELEANEQFFGPGTRLTVL.

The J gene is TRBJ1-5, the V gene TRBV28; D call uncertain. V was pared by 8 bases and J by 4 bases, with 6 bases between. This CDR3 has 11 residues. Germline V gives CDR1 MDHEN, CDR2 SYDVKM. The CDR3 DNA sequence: TGTGCCAGCCGACATAATCAGCCCCAGCATTTT. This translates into CASRHNQPQHF.

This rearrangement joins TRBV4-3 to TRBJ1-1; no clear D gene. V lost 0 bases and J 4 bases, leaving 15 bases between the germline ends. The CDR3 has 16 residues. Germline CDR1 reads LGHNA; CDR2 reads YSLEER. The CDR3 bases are TGCGCCAGCAGCCAAGAAAAGGCACCGGGAGGCACTGAAGCTTTCTTT. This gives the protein CASSQEKAPGGTEAFF.

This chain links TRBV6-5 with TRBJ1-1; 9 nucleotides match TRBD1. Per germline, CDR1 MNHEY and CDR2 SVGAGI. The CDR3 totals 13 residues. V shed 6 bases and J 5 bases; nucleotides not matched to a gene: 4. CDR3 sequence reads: CASRWDRVTEAFF. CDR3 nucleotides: TGTGCCAGCAGATGGGACAGGGTGACTGAAGCTTTCTTT.

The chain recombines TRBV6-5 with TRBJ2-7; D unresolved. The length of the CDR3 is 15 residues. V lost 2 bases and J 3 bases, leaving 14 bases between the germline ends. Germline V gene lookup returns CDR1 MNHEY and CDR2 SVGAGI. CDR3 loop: CASSYPGESVYEQYF. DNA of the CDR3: TGTGCCAGCAGTTACCCGGGTGAGAGTGTCTACGAGCAGTACTTC.

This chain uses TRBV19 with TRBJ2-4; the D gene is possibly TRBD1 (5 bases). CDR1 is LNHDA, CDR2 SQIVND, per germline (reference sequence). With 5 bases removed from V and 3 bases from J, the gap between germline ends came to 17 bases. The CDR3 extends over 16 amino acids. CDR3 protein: CASSLPTDRLKNIQYF. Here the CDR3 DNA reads TGTGCCAGTAGTTTGCCGACAGACAGACTCAAAAACATTCAGTACTTC.